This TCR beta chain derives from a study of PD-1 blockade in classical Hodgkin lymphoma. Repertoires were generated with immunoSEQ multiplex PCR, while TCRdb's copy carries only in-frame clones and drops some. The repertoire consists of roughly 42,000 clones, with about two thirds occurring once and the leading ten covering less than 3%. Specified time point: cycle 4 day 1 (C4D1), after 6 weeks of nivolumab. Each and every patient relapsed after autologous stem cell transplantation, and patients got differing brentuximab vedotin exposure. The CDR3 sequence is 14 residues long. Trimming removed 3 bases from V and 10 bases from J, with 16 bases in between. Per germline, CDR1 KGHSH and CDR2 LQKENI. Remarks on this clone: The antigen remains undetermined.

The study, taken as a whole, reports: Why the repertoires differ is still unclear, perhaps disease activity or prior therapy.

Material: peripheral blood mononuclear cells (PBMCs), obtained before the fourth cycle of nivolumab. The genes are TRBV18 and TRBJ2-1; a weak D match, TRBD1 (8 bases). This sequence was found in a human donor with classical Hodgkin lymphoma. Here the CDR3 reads CASSPSGQGGEQFF. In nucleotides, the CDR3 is TGTGCCAGCTCACCTTCCGGACAGGGAGGGGAGCAGTTCTTC.